This TCR beta chain was sequenced in a study of blood T cell repertoires in COVID-19. Study background: Specimens from acute and convalescent COVID-19 originated in the United States, Italy and Spain.

TCRdb's copy holds only in-frame clones and misses some; the assay was immunoSEQ multiplex PCR. The sample carries 200,000 to 300,000 clones, around 90% recorded once. J was trimmed by 12 bases and V by 3 bases; bases with no gene match: 14. Germline V gives CDR1 SGHRS, CDR2 YFSETQ. The CDR3 loop spans 15 amino acids. This receptor was identified in a woman aged 60-75 years with COVID-19, enrolled during active disease. Sequencing input: peripheral blood. The chain combines TRBV5-1 with TRBJ2-1; TRBD2 matches 8 bases. The CDR3 DNA reads as TGCGCCAGCAGCTCCCGAGAACTAGCGGAGGTAGGGCAGTTCTTC. Amino acids: CASSSRELAEVGQFF.